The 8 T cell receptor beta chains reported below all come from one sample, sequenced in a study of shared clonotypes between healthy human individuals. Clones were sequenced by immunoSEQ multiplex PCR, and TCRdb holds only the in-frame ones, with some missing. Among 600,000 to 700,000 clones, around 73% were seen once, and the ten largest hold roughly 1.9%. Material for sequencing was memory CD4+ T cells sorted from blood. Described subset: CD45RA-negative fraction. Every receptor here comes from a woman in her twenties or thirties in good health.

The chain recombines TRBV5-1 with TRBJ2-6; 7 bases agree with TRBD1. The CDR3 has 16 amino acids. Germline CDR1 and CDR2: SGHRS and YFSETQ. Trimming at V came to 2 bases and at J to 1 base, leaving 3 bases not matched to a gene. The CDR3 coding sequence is TGCGCCAGCAGCTTTACAGGGGCTTCTGGGGCCAACGTCCTGACTTTC. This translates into CASSFTGASGANVLTF.

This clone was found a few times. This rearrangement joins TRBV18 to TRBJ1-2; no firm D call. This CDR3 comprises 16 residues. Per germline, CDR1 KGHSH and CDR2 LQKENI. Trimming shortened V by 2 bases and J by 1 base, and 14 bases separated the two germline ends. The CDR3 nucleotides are TGTGCCAGCTCACCATTCAAGGGCGGCAGTAACTATGGCTACACCTTC. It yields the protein CASSPFKGGSNYGYTF.

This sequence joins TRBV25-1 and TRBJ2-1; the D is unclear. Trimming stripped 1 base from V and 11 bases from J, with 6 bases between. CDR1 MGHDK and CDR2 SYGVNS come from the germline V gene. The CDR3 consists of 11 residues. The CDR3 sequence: CASSESDQQFF. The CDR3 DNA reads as TGTGCCAGCAGTGAATCTGATCAGCAGTTCTTC.

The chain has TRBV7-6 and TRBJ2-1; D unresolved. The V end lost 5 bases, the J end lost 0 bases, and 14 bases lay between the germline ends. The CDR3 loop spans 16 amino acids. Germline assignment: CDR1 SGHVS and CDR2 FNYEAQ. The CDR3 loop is CASSASGWSSYNEQFF. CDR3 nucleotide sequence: TGTGCCAGCAGCGCTTCCGGGTGGAGCTCCTACAATGAGCAGTTCTTC.

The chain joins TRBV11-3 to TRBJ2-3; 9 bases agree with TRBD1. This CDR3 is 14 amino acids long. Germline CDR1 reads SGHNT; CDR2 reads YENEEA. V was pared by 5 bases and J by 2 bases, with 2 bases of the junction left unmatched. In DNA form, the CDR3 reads TGTGCCAGCAGCCGGGACAGGGACACAGATACGCAGTATTTT. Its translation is CASSRDRDTDTQYF.

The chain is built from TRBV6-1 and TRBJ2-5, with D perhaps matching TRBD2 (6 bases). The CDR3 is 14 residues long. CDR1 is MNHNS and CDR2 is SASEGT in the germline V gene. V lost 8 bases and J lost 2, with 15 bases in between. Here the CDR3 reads CASERRGFQETQYF. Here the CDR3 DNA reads TGTGCCAGCGAAAGACGGGGGTTTCAAGAGACCCAGTACTTC.

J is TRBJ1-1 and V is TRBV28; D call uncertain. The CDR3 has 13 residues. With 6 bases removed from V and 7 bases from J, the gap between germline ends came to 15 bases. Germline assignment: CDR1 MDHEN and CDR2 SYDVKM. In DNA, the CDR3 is TGTGCCAGCAGCCTTAACGCAGCTAATGAAGCTTTCTTT. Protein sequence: CASSLNAANEAFF.

The DNA for the CDR3 is TGCGCCAGCAGCTGGGAGACGGCCTCTGGGGCCAACGTCCTGACTTTC. Translating gives CASSWETASGANVLTF. The chain links TRBV5-1 to TRBJ2-6, with D possibly being TRBD2 (5 bases). This CDR3 contains 16 residues. V was trimmed by 3 bases and J by 0 bases, leaving 10 bases between them. Germline values: CDR1 SGHRS, CDR2 YFSETQ.